This T cell receptor (beta chain) was identified in a study of blood T cells in healthy people across ages. As for this clonotype: The antigen remains unidentified.

Each sample had at least 6 million PBMCs isolated. The CDR3 totals 15 residues. CDR1 is SGDLS, CDR2 YYNGEE, per germline. The V end lost 0 bases, the J end lost 4 bases, and 14 bases lay between the germline ends. With a J-beta primer mix and a sample-barcoded 5' primer, a second PCR ran roughly 6 to 11 cycles. MiXCR, run by TCRdb on the 5' RACE reads, gives a single entry per CDR3 protein. The data contain 1,100,000 or so distinct CDR3 sequences, more than 40% of them singletons. Findings and limits, study-wide: Both naive CD4+ cell counts and diversity were greater in long-lived donors than in aged donors. Unknown donor CMV status possibly confounded expanded clonotype changes.

Material for sequencing was blood. This chain joins TRBV9 and TRBJ2-7, with no clear D. This clonotype originated in a woman aged 55-70 years in good health. In nucleotides, the CDR3 is TGTGCCAGCAGCGTAGCTTCCGGACCAGCATACGAGCAGTACTTC. This sequence encodes CASSVASGPAYEQYF. The complete variable domain, with remaining parts taken from reference TRBV9 and TRBJ2-7, reads DSGVTQTPKHLITATGQRVTLRCSPRSGDLSVYWYQQSLDQGLQFLIQYYNGEERAKGNILERFSAQQFPDLHSELNLSSLELGDSALYFCASSVASGPAYEQYFGPGTRLTVT.